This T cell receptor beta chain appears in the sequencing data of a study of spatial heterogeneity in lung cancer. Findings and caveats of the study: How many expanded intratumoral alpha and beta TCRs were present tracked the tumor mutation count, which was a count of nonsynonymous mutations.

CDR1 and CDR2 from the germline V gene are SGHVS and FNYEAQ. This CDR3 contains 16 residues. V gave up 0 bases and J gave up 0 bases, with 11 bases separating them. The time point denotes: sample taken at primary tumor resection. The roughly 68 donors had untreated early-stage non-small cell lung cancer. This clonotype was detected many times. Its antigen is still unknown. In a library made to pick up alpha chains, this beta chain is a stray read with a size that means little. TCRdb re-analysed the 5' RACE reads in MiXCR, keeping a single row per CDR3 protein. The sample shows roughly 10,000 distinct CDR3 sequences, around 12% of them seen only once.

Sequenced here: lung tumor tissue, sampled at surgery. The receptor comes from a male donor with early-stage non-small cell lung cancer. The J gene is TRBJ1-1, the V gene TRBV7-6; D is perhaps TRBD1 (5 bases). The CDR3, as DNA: TGTGCCAGCAGCTTAGCCCCCCAGGGTGTGAACACTGAAGCTTTCTTT. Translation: CASSLAPQGVNTEAFF.